The source of this T cell receptor beta chain is a study of T cells in Graves' hyperthyroidism and ophthalmopathy. Amplified regions were TCR beta CDR3 sequences from RNA transcripts. When the TCR CDR3 underwent first-round RT-PCR, the HTBI primer set was used. TCRdb reprocessed the multiplex PCR reads via MiXCR and lists one record per CDR3 protein. This table holds about 500,000 distinct CDR3 sequences, 13% to 15% found once. Study-level points and caveats: In simple terms, a model built on 13 V-J features told ophthalmopathy apart from stable hyperthyroidism.

This clonotype has at least ten counts. Its antigen is unidentified. The germline V gene encodes CDR1 SNHLY and CDR2 FYNNEI. With V trimmed by 7 bases and J by 6 bases, 20 bases remained unmatched. The CDR3 sequence is 19 residues long. A lack of ophthalmopathy progression within 18 months defined stable Graves' hyperthyroidism. The chain is built from TRBV2 and TRBJ2-1, with 11 positions matching TRBD2. Sequences were obtained from blood. The sequence was obtained from a woman aged 18-29 years with Graves' hyperthyroidism. CDR3 bases: TGTGCCAGCACGCCCGGCCTACTAGCGGGAGCCCGAAAGTTCAATGAGCAGTTCTTC. Its protein is CASTPGLLAGARKFNEQFF.